This entry is about one TCR beta chain. Its antigen is unknown. The ends were cut back, 6 bases at V and 0 bases at J, with 15 bases in the middle. The CDR3 runs to 16 residues. These data are taken from a study of vaccination and CD4 T cells after COVID-19. Overall study context: Post-COVID samples were collected a median approximately 100 days following diagnosis, spanning 35 to 161.

Stated treatment: approximately nine-day PBMC culture with coronavirus spike peptide pools or control peptides (ViraFEST assay). An Oncomine TCR Beta short-read assay was used to sequence the DNA from cultured CD4+ T cells. TCRdb redid the calling of the PCR reads with MiXCR, one entry per CDR3 protein. The table includes about 14,000 distinct CDR3 sequences, around 55% detected once. The receptor comes from a human donor who had recovered from COVID-19. The sample taken for sequencing was CD4+ T cells from blood, cultured in vitro. V is TRBV12-3 or TRBV12-4 and J is TRBJ1-3; a weak D match, TRBD1 (6 bases). CDR3 sequence reads: CASSRPTGISGNTIYF. In DNA form, the CDR3 reads TGTGCCAGCAGCCGGCCTACAGGGATCTCTGGAAACACCATATATTTT.